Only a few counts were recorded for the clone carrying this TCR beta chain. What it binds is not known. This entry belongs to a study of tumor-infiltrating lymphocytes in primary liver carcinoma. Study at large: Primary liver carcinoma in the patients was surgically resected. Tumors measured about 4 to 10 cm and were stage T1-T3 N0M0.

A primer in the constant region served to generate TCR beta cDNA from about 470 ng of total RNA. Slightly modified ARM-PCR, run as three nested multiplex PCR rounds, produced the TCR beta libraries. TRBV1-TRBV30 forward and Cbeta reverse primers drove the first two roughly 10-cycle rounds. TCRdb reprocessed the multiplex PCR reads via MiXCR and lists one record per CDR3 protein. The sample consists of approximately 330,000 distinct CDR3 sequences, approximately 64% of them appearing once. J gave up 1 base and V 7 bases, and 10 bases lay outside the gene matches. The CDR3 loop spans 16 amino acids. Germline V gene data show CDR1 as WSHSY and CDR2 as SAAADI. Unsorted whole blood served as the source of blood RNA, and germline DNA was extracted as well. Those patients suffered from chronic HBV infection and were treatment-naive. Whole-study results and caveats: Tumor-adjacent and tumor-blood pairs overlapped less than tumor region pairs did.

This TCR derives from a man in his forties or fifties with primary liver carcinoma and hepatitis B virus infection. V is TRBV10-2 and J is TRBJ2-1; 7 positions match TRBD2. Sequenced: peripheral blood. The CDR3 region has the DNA TGCGCCAGCACGGGCGAAGGCGGGAGTTCCTACAATGAGCAGTTCTTC. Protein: CASTGEGGSSYNEQFF.